The count of the clone carrying this TCR beta chain is one. This CDR3 contains 13 residues. V was pared by 5 bases and J by 10 bases, with 8 bases of the junction left unmatched. The V gene's germline CDR1 is MNHEY and CDR2 SVGAGI. This record comes from a study of shared clonotypes between healthy human individuals. Sequencing was performed with immunoSEQ multiplex PCR; in TCRdb, only in-frame clones are kept and a portion is missing. Counted here are about 980,000 clones, over 60% occurring once; the ten biggest clones make up over 1.3%. The rearrangement joins TRBV6-5 to TRBJ2-1; 7 bases fit TRBD2. Material: memory CD4+ T cells sorted from blood. Subset denoted: CD45RA-negative fraction. This TCR came from a man aged 18 to 30 in good health. CDR3 region: CASSPPSGIEQFF. The CDR3 region has the DNA TGTGCCAGCAGTCCCCCCAGCGGGATAGAGCAGTTCTTC.